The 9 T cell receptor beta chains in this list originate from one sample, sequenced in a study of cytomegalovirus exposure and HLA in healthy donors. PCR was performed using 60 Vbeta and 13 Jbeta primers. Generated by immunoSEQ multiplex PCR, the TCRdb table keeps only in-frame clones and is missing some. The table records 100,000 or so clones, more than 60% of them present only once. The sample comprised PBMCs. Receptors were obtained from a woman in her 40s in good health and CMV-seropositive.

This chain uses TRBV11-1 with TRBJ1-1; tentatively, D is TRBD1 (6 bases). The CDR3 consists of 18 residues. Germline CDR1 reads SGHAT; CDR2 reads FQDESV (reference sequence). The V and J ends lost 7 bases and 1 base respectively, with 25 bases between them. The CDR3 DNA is TGTGCCAGCACCGCGGGGGCGGACATCAATCAGGGGAACACTGAAGCTTTCTTT. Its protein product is CASTAGADINQGNTEAFF.

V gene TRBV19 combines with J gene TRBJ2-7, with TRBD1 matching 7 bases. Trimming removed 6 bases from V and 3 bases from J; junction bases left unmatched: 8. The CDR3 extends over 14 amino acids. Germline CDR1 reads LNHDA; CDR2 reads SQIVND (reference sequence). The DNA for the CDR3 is TGTGCCAGTAGGGGACCCGGGACAGTCTACGAGCAGTACTTC. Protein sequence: CASRGPGTVYEQYF.

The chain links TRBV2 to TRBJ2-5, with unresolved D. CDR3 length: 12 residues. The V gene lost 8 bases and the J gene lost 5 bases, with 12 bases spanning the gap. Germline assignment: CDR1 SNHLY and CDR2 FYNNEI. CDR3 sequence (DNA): TGTGCCAGCCAAGATGGTGGCGAGACCCAGTACTTC. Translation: CASQDGGETQYF. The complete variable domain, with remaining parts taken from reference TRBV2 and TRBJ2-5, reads EPEVTQTPSHQVTQMGQEVILRCVPISNHLYFYWYRQILGQKVEFLVSFYNNEISEKSEIFDDQFSVERPDGSNFTLKIRSTKLEDSAMYFCASQDGGETQYFGPGTRLLVL.

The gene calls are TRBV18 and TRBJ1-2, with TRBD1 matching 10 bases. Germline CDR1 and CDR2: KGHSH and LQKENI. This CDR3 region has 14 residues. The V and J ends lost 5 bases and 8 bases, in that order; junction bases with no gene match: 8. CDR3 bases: TGTGCCAGCTCATCGGGGACAGGGGATACAGGCTACACCTTC. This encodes CASSSGTGDTGYTF.

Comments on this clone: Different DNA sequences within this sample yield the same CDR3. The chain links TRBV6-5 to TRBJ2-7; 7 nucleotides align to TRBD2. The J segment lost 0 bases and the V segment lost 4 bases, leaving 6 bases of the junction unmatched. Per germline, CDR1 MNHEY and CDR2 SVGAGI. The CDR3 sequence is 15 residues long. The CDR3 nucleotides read TGTGCCAGCAGTTCTATTGGCGGGAGCTCCTACGAGCAGTACTTC. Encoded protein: CASSSIGGSSYEQYF.

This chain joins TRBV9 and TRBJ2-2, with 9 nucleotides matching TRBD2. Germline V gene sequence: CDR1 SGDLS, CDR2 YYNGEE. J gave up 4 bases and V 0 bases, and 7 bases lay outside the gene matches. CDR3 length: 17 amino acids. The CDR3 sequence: CASSVVSGGFVTGELFF. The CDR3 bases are TGTGCCAGCAGCGTAGTTAGCGGGGGATTCGTCACCGGGGAGCTGTTTTTT.

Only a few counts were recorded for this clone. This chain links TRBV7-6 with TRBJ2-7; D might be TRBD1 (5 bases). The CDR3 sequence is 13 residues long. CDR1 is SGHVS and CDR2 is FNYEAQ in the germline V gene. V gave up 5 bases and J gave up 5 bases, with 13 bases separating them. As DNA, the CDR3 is TGTGCCAGCAGCACCACCCAGGGCCACGAGCAGTACTTC. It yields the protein CASSTTQGHEQYF.

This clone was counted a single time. CDR3 bases: TGTGCCAGCAGCTCCATGGACAGGATTTATGGCTACACCTTC. Protein sequence: CASSSMDRIYGYTF. The chain combines TRBV11-2 with TRBJ1-2; TRBD1 aligns across 7 bases. V lost 4 bases and J lost 5; bases outside the gene matches: 7. CDR3 length equals 14 residues. CDR1 is SGHAT and CDR2 is FQNNGV in the germline V gene.

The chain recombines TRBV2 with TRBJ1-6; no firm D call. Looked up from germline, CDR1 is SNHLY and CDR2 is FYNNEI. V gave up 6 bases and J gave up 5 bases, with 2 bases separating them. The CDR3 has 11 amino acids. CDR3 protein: CASSNNSPLHF. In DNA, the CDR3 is TGTGCCAGCAGCAATAATTCACCCCTCCACTTT. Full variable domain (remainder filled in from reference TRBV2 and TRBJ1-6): EPEVTQTPSHQVTQMGQEVILRCVPISNHLYFYWYRQILGQKVEFLVSFYNNEISEKSEIFDDQFSVERPDGSNFTLKIRSTKLEDSAMYFCASSNNSPLHFGNGTRLTVT.